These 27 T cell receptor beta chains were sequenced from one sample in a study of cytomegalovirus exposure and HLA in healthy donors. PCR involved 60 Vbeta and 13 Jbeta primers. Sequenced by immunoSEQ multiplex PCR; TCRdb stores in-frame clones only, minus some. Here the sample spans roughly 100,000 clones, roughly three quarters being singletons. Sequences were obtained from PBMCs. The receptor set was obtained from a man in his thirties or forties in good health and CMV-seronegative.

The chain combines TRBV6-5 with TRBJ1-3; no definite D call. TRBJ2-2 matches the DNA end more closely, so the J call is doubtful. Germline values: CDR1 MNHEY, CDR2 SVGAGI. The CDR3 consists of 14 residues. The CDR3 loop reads CASSYEAPAGELFF. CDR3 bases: TGTGCCAGCAGTTACGAGGCCCCGGCCGGGGAGCTGTTTTTT.

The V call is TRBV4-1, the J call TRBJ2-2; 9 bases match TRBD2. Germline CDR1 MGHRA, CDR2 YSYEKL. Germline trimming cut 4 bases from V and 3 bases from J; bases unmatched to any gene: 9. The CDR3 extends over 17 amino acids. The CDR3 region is CASSLDSSGMYTGELFF. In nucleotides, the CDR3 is TGCGCCAGCAGCCTAGACTCTAGCGGGATGTACACCGGGGAGCTGTTTTTT.

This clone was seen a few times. CDR3 sequence reads: CSVGTGVNYEQYF. As DNA, the CDR3 is TGCAGCGTTGGAACAGGAGTTAACTACGAGCAGTACTTC. The chain joins TRBV29-1 to TRBJ2-7, with D possibly matching TRBD1 (5 bases). The length of the CDR3 is 13 residues. Germline V gene sequence: CDR1 SQVTM, CDR2 ANQGSEA. The V end lost 4 bases, the J end lost 3 bases, and 13 bases lay between the germline ends.

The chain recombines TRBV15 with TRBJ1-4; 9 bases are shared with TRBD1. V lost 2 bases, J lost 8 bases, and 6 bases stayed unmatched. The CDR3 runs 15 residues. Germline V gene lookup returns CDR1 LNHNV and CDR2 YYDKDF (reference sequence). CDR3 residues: CATSRLDRGREKLFF. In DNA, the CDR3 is TGTGCCACCAGCAGACTGGACAGGGGCCGCGAAAAACTGTTTTTT.

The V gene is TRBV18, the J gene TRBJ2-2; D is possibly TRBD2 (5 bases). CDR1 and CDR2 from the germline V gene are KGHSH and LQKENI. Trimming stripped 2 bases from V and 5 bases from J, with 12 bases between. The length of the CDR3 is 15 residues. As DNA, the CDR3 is TGTGCCAGCTCACCAGACTACAGCCTGACCGGGGAGCTGTTTTTT. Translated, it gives CASSPDYSLTGELFF.

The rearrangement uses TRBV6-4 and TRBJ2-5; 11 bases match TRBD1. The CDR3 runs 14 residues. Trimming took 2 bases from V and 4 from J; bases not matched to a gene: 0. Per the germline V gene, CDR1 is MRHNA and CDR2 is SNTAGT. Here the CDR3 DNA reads TGTGCCAGCAGTGACGGACAGGGGGCAGAGACCCAGTACTTC. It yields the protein CASSDGQGAETQYF.

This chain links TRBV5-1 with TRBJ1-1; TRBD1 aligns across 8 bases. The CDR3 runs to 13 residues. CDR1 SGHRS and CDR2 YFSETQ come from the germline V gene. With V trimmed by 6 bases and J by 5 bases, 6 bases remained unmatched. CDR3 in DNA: TGCGCCAGCATGTGGGACAGGAGAACTGAAGCTTTCTTT. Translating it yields CASMWDRRTEAFF.

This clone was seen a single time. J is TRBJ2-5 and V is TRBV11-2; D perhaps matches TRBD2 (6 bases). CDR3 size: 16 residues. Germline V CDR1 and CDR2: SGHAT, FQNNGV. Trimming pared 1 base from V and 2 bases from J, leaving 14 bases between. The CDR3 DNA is TGTGCCAGCAGCTTAGGCGGTAGCGGATTACAAGAGACCCAGTACTTC. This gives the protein CASSLGGSGLQETQYF.

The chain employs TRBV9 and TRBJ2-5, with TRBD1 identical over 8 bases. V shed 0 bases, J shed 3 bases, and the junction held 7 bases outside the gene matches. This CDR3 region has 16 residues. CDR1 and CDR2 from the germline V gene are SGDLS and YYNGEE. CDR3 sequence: CASSVGGRGREETQYF. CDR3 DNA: TGTGCCAGCAGCGTAGGCGGCAGGGGGCGTGAAGAGACCCAGTACTTC.

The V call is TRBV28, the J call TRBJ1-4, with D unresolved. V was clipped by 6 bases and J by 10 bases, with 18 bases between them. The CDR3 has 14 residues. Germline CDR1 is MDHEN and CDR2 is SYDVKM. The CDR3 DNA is TGTGCCAGCAGCCCGGGAGGAAAAATGGTAAAACTGTTTTTT. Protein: CASSPGGKMVKLFF.

This CDR3 is CASSIGLNPPYEQYF. The CDR3 nucleotides are TGTGCCAGTAGTATAGGACTCAATCCTCCCTACGAGCAGTACTTC. The chain joins TRBV19 to TRBJ2-7; D call uncertain. The V gene's germline CDR1 is LNHDA and CDR2 SQIVND (reference sequence). V shed 1 base and J shed 2 bases, with 12 bases lying between them. CDR3 length: 15 residues. Complete variable domain (other parts from reference TRBV19 and TRBJ2-7): DGGITQSPKYLFRKEGQNVTLSCEQNLNHDAMYWYRQDPGQGLRLIYYSQIVNDFQKGDIAEGYSVSREKKESFPLTVTSAQKNPTAFYLCASSIGLNPPYEQYFGPGTRLTVT.

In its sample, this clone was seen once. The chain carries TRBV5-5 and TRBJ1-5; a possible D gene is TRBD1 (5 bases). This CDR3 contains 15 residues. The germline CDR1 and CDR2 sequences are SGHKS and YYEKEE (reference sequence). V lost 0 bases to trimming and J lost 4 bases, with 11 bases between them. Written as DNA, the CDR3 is TGTGCCAGCAGCTTGGAAGGGGCACCTAATCAGCCCCAGCATTTT. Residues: CASSLEGAPNQPQHF.

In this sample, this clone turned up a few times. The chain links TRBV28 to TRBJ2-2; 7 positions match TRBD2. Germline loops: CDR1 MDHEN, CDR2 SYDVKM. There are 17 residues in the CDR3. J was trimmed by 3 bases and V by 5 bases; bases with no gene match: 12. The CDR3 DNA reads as TGTGCCAGCAGTACAAGACGTAGCGGGCCCGACACCGGGGAGCTGTTTTTT. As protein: CASSTRRSGPDTGELFF. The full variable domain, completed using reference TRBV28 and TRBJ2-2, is DVKVTQSSRYLVKRTGEKVFLECVQDMDHENMFWYRQDPGLGLRLIYFSYDVKMKEKGDIPEGYSVSREKKERFSLILESASTNQTSMYLCASSTRRSGPDTGELFFGEGSRLTVL.

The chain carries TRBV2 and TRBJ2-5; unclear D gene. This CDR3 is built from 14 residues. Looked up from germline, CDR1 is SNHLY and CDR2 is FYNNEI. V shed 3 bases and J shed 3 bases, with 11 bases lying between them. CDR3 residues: CASSDVWAEETQYF. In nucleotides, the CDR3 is TGTGCCAGCAGTGACGTCTGGGCTGAAGAGACCCAGTACTTC.

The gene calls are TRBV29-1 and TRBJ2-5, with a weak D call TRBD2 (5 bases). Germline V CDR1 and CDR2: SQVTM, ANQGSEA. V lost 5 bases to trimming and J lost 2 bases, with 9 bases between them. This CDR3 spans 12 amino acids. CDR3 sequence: CSVYRTQETQYF. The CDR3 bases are TGCAGCGTTTATCGGACTCAAGAGACCCAGTACTTC.

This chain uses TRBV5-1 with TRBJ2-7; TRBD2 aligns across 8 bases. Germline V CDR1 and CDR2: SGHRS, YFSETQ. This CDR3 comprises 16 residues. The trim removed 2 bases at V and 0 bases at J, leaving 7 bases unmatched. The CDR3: CASSFRSGVSSYEQYF. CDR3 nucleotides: TGCGCCAGCAGCTTCCGTAGCGGGGTGAGCTCCTACGAGCAGTACTTC.

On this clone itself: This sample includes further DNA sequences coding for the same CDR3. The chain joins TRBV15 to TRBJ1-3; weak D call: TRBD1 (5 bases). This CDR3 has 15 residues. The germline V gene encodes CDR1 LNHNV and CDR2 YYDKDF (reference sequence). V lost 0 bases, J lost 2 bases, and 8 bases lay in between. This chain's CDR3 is CATSRDRGPGNTIYF. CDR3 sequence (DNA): TGTGCCACCAGCAGAGATAGGGGTCCTGGAAACACCATATATTTT. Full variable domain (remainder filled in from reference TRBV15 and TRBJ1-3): DAMVIQNPRYQVTQFGKPVTLSCSQTLNHNVMYWYQQKSSQAPKLLFHYYDKDFNNEADTPDNFQSRRPNTSFCFLDIRSPGLGDTAMYLCATSRDRGPGNTIYFGEGSWLTVV.

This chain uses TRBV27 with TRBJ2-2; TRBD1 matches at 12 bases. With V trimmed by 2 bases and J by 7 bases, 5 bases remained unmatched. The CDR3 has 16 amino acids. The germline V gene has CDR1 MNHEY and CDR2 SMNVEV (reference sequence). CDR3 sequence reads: CASSLRDRGLGGELFF. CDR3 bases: TGTGCCAGCAGTTTAAGGGACAGGGGGCTTGGCGGGGAGCTGTTTTTT.

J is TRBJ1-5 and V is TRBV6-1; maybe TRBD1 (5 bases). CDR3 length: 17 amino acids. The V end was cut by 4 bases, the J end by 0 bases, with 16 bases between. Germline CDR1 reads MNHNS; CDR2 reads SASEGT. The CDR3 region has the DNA TGTGCCAGCAGTGTCGCCCCGGGGGGAACTAGCAATCAGCCCCAGCATTTT. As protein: CASSVAPGGTSNQPQHF.

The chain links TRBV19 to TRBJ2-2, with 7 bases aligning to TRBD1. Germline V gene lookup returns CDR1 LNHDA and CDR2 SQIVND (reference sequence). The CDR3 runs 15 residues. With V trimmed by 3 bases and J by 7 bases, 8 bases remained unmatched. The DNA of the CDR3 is TGTGCCAGTAGTATGATGAGACAGGGAAACGGGGAGCTGTTTTTT. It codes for CASSMMRQGNGELFF.

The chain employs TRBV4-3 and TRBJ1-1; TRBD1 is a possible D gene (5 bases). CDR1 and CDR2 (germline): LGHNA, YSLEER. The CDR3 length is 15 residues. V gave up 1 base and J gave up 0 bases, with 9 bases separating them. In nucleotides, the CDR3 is TGCGCCAGCAGCCAAGGTAGGACACTGAACACTGAAGCTTTCTTT. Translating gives CASSQGRTLNTEAFF.

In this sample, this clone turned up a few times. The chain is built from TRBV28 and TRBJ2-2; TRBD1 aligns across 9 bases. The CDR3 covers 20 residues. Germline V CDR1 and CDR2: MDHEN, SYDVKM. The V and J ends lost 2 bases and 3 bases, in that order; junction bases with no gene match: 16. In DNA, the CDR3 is TGTGCCAGCAGTTTAGGTGTCGGGGGACAGGGTCTTCTGGACACCGGGGAGCTGTTTTTT. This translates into CASSLGVGGQGLLDTGELFF.

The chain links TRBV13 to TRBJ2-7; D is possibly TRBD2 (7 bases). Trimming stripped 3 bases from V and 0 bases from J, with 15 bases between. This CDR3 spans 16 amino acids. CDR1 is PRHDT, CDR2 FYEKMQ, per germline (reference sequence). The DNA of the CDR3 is TGTGCCAGCAGCTTCGCACCGGGGGGCCTCTCCTACGAGCAGTACTTC. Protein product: CASSFAPGGLSYEQYF.

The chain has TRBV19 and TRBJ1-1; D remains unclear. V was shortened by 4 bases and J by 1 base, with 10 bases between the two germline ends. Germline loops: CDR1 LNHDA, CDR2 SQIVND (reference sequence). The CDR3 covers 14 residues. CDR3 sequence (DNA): TGTGCCAGTAGTACCCCCGCGCAGAACACTGAAGCTTTCTTT. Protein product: CASSTPAQNTEAFF.

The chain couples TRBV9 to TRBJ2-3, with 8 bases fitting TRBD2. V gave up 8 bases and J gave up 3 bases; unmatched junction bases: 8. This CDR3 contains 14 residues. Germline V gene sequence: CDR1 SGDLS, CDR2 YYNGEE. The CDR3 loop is CASTRGGRTDTQYF. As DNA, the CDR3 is TGTGCCAGTACCAGGGGCGGGAGGACAGATACGCAGTATTTT.

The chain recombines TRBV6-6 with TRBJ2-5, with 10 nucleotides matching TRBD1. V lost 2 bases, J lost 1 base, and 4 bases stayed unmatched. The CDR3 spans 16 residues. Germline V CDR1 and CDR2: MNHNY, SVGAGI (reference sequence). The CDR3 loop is CASSYRDRGPQETQYF. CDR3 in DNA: TGTGCCAGCAGTTACAGGGACAGGGGACCCCAAGAGACCCAGTACTTC.

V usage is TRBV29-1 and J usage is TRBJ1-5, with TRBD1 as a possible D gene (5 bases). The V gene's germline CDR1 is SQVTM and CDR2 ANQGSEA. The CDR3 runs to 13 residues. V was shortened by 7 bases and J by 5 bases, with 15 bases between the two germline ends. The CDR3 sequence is CSAGWGEDQPQHF. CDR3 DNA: TGCAGCGCCGGTTGGGGGGAGGATCAGCCCCAGCATTTT.